This is a list of T cell receptor beta chains from one sample in a study of OX40 agonist ivuxolimab in advanced cancers. Generated by immunoSEQ multiplex PCR, the TCRdb table keeps only in-frame clones and is missing some. Among tens of thousands of clones listed, approximately 90% were seen once. Here the sequenced sample was CD4+ or CD8+ T cells sorted from blood, taken in a trial of the OX40 agonist ivuxolimab. The receptor source for this set is an adult with an advanced solid tumor such as melanoma, head and neck, liver or kidney cancer. CDR3s include the opening cysteine and the closing phenylalanine or tryptophan. Each record gives: clone size, D gene, J gene, V gene, CDR3 protein, CDR3 DNA. The D gene is left open where the match is weak. Clone size is not always given. Where it is, it says once, few, many or a class for expanded clones.

>NA|NA|TRBJ2-5|TRBV19
CASTRGPGETQYF
TGTGCCAGTACCCGCGGCCCCGGGGAGACCCAGTACTTC
>NA|NA|TRBJ2-1|TRBV19
CASSTNQGLRQFF
TGTGCCAGTAGTACTAACCAGGGTCTGAGGCAGTTCTTC
>once|TRBD2|TRBJ2-2|TRBV7-3
CASSRQTSGYTGELFF
TGTGCCAGCAGCCGTCAGACTAGCGGTTACACCGGGGAGCTGTTTTTT
>NA|TRBD1|TRBJ2-7|TRBV6-1
CASSEATGGRGEQYF
TGTGCCAGCAGTGAAGCGACAGGGGGCCGGGGCGAGCAGTACTTC
>NA|NA|TRBJ2-3|TRBV6-1
CASSESSGGVSDTQYF
TGTGCCAGCAGTGAATCTTCGGGGGGCGTTTCAGATACGCAGTATTTT
>NA|NA|TRBJ1-1|TRBV2
CASSDPGGRTEAFF
TGTGCCAGCAGTGACCCCGGGGGAAGGACTGAAGCTTTCTTT
>once|TRBD2|TRBJ2-1|TRBV19
CASSVTSGNNEQFF
TGTGCCAGTAGTGTGACTAGCGGGAACAATGAGCAGTTCTTC
>NA|NA|TRBJ2-7|TRBV18
CASSPNRYYEQYF
TGTGCCAGCTCACCAAACAGGTACTACGAGCAGTACTTC
>NA|NA|TRBJ1-2|TRBV18
CASSPATGPDRNYGYTF
TGTGCCAGCTCACCAGCTACAGGGCCCGACCGCAACTATGGCTACACCTTC
>NA|NA|TRBJ2-2|TRBV7-3
CASSFGRPSNTGELFF
TGTGCCAGCAGCTTCGGGCGGCCATCGAACACCGGGGAGCTGTTTTTT
>NA|TRBD1|TRBJ1-4|TRBV2
CASTWDRGDEKLFF
TGTGCCAGCACCTGGGACAGGGGAGATGAAAAACTGTTTTTT
>NA|TRBD1|TRBJ2-4|TRBV19
CASSIVTGGPNIQYF
TGTGCCAGTAGTATAGTTACAGGGGGGCCAAACATTCAGTACTTC
>NA|NA|TRBJ2-7|TRBV19
CASSRLRDPALYEQYF
TGTGCCAGTAGTAGACTCCGGGACCCAGCGCTATACGAGCAGTACTTC
>NA|TRBD2|TRBJ2-7|TRBV12-5
CASGHEIKLAGEVDEQYF
TGTGCTAGTGGCCATGAAATTAAACTAGCGGGAGAAGTTGACGAGCAGTACTTC
>NA|NA|TRBJ2-1|TRBV10-1
CASSESGYNEQFF
TGCGCCAGCAGTGAGTCGGGCTACAATGAGCAGTTCTTC
>NA|NA|TRBJ2-3|TRBV28
CASREGTSDTQYF
TGTGCCAGCAGGGAAGGGACCTCAGATACGCAGTATTTT
>NA|NA|TRBJ1-1|TRBV19
CASKGWGTEAFF
TGTGCCAGTAAGGGTTGGGGCACTGAAGCTTTCTTT
>NA|TRBD1|TRBJ2-7|TRBV6-1
CASSYDRGPYEQYF
TGTGCCAGCAGCTACGACAGGGGCCCCTACGAGCAGTACTTC
>NA|NA|TRBJ1-6|TRBV7-2
CASSLDPWNSPLHF
TGTGCCAGCAGCTTAGATCCTTGGAATTCACCCCTCCACTTT
>NA|TRBD2|TRBJ2-7|TRBV10-3
CAISFSGNSYEQYF
TGTGCCATCAGTTTTAGCGGGAACTCCTACGAGCAGTACTTC
>few|NA|TRBJ1-1|TRBV7-2
CASSFEWQAFF
TGTGCCAGCAGCTTCGAATGGCAAGCTTTCTTT
>NA|NA|TRBJ1-4|TRBV6-1
CASSGASPSEKLFF
TGTGCCAGCAGTGGCGCTTCCCCGAGTGAAAAACTGTTTTTT
>few|NA|TRBJ2-7|TRBV18
CASSPVTGTREQYF
TGTGCCAGCTCACCAGTCACCGGGACTCGGGAGCAGTACTTC
>NA|TRBD1|TRBJ2-3|TRBV28
CASSWTGFEYF
TGTGCCAGCAGTTGGACAGGGTTCGAGTATTTT
>NA|NA|TRBJ1-2|TRBV28
CASILGGGYGYTF
TGTGCCAGCATCTTGGGGGGGGGCTATGGCTACACCTTC
>few|NA|TRBJ2-3|TRBV30
CAWSGWPGNTDTQYF
TGTGCCTGGAGTGGATGGCCTGGGAACACAGATACGCAGTATTTT
>NA|TRBD1|TRBJ1-1|TRBV6-6
CASSYSWTGNTEAFF
TGTGCCAGCAGTTACTCCTGGACAGGGAACACTGAAGCTTTCTTT
>NA|TRBD1|TRBJ2-7|TRBV20-1
CSGRDREQYF
TGCAGTGGGCGGGACAGGGAGCAGTACTTC
>NA|TRBD2|TRBJ2-7|TRBV9
CASSVAAGGGEQYF
TGTGCCAGCAGCGTAGCGGCGGGGGGCGGCGAGCAGTACTTC
>few|TRBD1|TRBJ1-5|TRBV10-2
CASSGGTGVNQPQHF
TGCGCCAGCAGTGGCGGGACAGGGGTAAATCAGCCCCAGCATTTT
>NA|NA|TRBJ1-1|TRBV5-4
CASSPGVGGTEAFF
TGTGCCAGCAGCCCCGGGGTTGGTGGAACTGAAGCTTTCTTT
>NA|NA|TRBJ2-2|TRBV5-1
CASSLLGGQNTGELFF
TGCGCCAGCAGCTTGTTGGGGGGCCAGAACACCGGGGAGCTGTTTTTT
>NA|TRBD1|TRBJ1-4|TRBV10-3
CASQGATNEKLFF
TGTGCCAGCCAGGGGGCAACTAATGAAAAACTGTTTTTT
>NA|TRBD1|TRBJ1-5|TRBV5-4
CASSLDRGGNQPQHF
TGTGCCAGCAGCTTGGACAGGGGAGGCAATCAGCCCCAGCATTTT